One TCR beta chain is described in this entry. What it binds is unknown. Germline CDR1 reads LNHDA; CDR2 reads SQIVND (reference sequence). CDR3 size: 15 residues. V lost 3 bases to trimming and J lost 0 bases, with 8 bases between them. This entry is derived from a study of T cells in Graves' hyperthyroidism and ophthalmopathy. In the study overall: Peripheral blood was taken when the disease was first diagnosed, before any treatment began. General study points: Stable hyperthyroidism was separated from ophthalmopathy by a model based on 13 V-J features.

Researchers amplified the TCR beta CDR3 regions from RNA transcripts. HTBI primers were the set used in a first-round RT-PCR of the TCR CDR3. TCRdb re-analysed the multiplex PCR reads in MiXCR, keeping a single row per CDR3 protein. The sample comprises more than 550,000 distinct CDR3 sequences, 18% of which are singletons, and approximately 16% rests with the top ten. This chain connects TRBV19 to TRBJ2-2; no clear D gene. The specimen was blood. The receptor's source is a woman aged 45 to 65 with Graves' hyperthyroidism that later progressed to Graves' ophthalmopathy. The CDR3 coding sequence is TGTGCCAGTAGTATCTACACAGCGAACACCGGGGAGCTGTTTTTT. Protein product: CASSIYTANTGELFF.